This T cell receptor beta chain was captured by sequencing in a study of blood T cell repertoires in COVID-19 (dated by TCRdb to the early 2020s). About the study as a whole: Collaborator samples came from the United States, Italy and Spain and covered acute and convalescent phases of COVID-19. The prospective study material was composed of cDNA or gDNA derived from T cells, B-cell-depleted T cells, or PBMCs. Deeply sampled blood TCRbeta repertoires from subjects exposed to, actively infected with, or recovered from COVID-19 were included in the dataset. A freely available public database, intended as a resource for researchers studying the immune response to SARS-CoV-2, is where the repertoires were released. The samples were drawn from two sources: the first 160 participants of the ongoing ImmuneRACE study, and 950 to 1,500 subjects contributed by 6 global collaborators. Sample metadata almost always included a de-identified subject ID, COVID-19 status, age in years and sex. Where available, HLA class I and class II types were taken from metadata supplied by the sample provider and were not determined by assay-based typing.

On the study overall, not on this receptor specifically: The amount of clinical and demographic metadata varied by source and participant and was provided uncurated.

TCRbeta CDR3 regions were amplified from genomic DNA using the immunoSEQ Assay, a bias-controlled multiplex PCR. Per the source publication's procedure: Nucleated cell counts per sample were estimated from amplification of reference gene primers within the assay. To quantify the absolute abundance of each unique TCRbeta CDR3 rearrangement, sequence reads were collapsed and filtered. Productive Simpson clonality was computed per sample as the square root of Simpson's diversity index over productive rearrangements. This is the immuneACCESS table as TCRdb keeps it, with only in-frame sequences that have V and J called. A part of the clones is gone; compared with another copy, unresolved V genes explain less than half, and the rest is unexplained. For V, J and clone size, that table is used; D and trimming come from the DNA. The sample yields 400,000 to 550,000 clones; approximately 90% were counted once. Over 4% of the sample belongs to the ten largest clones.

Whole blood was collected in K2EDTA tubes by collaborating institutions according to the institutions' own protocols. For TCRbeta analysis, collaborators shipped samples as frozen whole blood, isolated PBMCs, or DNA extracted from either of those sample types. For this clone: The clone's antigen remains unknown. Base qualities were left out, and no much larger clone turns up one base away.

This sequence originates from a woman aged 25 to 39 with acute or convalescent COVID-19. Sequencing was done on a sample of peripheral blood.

The CDR3 reads CASSDDAGRDEQFF. The nucleotide sequence is given as TGTGCCAGCAGTGATGATGCTGGCAGGGATGAGCAGTTCTTC. The rearranged segments are TRBV6-1 and TRBJ2-1; TRBD1 is perhaps the D gene, given 5 matching bases. At the junction V is shortened by 3 bases and J by 8 bases, with 14 bases in between. The CDR3 runs 14 residues from the cysteine to the phenylalanine. CDR3 DNA only is kept here, 42 bases in frame from base 1. The CDR1 and CDR2 encoded by the germline V gene are MNHNS and SASEGT.